This T cell receptor beta chain derives from a study of blood T cells in healthy people across ages. Every sample yielded at least 6.5 million isolated PBMCs. This clonotype showed up just a few times. A second PCR, run for 7 to 11 cycles, used a sample-barcoded 5' primer plus a J-beta primer mix. MiXCR was run by TCRdb on the 5' RACE reads, yielding one entry per CDR3 protein. Altogether 1,500,000 or so distinct CDR3 sequences are present, about 42% being singletons, with the ten largest covering about 4%. The germline gives CDR1 LGHNA, CDR2 YSLEER. V gave up 5 bases and J gave up 2 bases; unmatched junction bases: 6. The CDR3 has 15 amino acids.

The chain is built from TRBV4-3 and TRBJ1-1; 9 bases align to TRBD1. Sample: blood. This receptor was identified in a woman younger than 35 in good health. The CDR3 loop reads CASSEDRGRNTEAFF. The CDR3 coding sequence is TGCGCCAGCAGCGAGGACAGGGGACGAAACACTGAAGCTTTCTTT.